At least ten counts were recorded for the clone carrying this TCR beta chain. Germline CDR1 and CDR2: SQVTM and ANQGSEA. V lost 5 bases and J lost 3, with 10 bases in between. The CDR3 covers 12 residues. Primers used in a second PCR of about 7 to 12 cycles were a sample-barcoded 5' primer and a J-beta primer mix. Each CDR3 protein is one row after TCRdb ran MiXCR on the 5' RACE reads. Of 720,000 or so distinct CDR3 sequences listed, approximately 40% are singletons. These data belong to a study of blood T cells in healthy people across ages. Sequenced: blood. This rearrangement joins TRBV29-1 to TRBJ2-5; no clear D. This TCR came from a man at least 80 years old in good health. For the CDR3, the DNA is TGCAGCGTTACTTACAGTAAAGAGACCCAGTACTTC. Protein sequence: CSVTYSKETQYF.